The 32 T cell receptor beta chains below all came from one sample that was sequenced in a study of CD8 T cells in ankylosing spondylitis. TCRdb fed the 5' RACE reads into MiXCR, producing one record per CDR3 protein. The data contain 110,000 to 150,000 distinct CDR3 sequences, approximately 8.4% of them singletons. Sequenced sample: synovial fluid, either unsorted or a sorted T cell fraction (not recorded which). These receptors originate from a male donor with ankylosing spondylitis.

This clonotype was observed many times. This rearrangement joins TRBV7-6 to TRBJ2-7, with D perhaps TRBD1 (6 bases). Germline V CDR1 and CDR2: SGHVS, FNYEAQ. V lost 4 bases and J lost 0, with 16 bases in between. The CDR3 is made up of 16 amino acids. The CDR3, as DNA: TGTGCCAGCAGCTCAACAACCGGGACACGCTCCTACGAGCAGTACTTC. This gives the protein CASSSTTGTRSYEQYF.

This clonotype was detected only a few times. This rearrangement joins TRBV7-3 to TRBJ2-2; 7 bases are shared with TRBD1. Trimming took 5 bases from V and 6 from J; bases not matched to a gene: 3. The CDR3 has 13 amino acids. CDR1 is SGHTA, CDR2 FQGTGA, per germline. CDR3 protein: CASSPGQAGELFF. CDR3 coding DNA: TGTGCCAGCAGCCCCGGACAGGCCGGGGAGCTGTTTTTT.

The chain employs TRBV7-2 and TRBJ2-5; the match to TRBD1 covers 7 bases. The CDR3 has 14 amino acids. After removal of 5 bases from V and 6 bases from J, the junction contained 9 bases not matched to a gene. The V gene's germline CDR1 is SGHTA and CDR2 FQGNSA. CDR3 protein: CASSRQDRSKTQYF. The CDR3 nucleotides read TGTGCCAGCAGCCGGCAGGACAGGTCGAAGACCCAGTACTTC.

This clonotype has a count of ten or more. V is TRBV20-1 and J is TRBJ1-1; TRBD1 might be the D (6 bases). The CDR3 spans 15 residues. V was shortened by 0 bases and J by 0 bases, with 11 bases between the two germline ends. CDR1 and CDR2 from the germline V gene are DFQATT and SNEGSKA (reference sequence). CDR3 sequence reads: CSARDQGTMNTEAFF. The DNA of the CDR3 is TGCAGTGCTAGAGACCAGGGGACAATGAACACTGAAGCTTTCTTT.

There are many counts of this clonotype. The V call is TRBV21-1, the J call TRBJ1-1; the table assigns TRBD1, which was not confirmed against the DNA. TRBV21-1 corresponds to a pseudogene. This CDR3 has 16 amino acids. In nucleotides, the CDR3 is TGTGCCAGCAGCCGTAACGGACAGGGAGGAAACACTGAAGCTTTCTTT. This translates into CASSRNGQGGNTEAFF.

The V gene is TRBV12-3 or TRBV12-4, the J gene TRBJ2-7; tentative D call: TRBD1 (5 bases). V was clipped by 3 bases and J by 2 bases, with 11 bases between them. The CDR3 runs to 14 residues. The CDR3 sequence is CASSFWGTTYEQYF. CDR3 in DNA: TGTGCCAGCAGTTTTTGGGGCACCACCTACGAGCAGTACTTC.

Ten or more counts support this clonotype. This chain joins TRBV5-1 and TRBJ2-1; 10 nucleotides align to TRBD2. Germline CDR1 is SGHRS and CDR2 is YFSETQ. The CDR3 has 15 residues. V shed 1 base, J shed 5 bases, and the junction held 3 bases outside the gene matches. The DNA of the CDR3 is TGCGCCAGCAGCTTGCTAGCGGGAGTGAACAATGAGCAGTTCTTC. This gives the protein CASSLLAGVNNEQFF.

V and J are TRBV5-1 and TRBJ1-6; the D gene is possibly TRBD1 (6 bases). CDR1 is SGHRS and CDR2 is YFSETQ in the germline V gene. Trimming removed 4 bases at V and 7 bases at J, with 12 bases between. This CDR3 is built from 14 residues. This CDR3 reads CASSRQVGNSPLHF. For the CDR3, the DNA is TGCGCCAGCAGCCGACAGGTTGGGAATTCACCCCTCCACTTT.

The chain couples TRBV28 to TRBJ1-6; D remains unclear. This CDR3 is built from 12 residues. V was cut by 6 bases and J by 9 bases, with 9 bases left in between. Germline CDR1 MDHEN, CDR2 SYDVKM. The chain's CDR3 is CASRDGFSPLHF. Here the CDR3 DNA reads TGTGCCAGCAGGGACGGTTTTTCACCCCTCCACTTT.

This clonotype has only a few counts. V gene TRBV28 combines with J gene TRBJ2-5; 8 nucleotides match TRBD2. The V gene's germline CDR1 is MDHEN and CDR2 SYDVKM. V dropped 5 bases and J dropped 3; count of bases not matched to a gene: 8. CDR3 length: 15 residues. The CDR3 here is CASSPPPAGEETQYF. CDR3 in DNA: TGTGCCAGCAGTCCCCCCCCAGCGGGAGAAGAGACCCAGTACTTC.

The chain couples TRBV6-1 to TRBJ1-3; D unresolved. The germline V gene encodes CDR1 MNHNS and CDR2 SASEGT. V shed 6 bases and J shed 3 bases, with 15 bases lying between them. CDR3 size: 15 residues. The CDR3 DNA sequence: TGTGCCAGCAGCCGCGGCCCCTCGGGTGGAAACACCATATATTTT. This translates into CASSRGPSGGNTIYF.

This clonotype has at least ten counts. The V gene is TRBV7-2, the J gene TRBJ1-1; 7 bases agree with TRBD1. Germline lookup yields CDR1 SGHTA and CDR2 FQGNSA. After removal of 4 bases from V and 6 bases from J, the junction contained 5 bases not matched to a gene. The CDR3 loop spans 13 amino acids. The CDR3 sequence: CASSSQGGSEAFF. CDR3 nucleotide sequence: TGTGCCAGCAGCTCCCAGGGGGGATCTGAAGCTTTCTTT.

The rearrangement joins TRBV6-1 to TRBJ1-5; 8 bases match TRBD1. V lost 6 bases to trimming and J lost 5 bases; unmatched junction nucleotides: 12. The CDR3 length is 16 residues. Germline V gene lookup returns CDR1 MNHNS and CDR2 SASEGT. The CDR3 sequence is CASSLDREGYYQPQHF. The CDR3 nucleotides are TGTGCCAGCAGCCTGGACAGGGAGGGGTATTATCAGCCCCAGCATTTT.

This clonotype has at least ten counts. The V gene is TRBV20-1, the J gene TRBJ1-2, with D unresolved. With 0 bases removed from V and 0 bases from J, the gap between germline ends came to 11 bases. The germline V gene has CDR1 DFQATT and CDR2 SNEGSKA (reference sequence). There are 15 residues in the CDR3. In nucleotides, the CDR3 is TGCAGTGCTAGAGACCCCGGCAGCGCTAACTATGGCTACACCTTC. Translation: CSARDPGSANYGYTF.

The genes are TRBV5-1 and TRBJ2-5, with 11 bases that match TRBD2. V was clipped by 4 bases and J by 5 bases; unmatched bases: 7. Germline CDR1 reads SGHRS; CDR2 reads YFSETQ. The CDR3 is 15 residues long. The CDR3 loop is CASSISGGAEETQYF. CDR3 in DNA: TGCGCCAGCAGCATTAGCGGGGGGGCTGAGGAGACCCAGTACTTC.

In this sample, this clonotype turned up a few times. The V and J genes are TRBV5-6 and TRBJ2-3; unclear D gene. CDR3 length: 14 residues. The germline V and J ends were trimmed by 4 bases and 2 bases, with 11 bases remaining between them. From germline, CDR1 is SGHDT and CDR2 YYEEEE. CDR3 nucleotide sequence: TGTGCCAGCAGCCCGACGATCCCCACAGATACGCAGTATTTT. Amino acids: CASSPTIPTDTQYF.

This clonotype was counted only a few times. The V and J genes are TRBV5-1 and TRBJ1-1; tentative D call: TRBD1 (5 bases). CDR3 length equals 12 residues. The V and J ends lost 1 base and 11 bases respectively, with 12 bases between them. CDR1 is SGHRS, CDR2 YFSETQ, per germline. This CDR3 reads CASSLIGGRAFF. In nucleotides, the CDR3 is TGCGCCAGCAGCTTGATCGGGGGAAGGGCTTTCTTT. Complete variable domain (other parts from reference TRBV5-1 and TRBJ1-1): KAGVTQTPRYLIKTRGQQVTLSCSPISGHRSVSWYQQTPGQGLQFLFEYFSETQRNKGNFPGRFSGRQFSNSRSEMNVSTLELGDSALYLCASSLIGGRAFFGQGTRLTVV.

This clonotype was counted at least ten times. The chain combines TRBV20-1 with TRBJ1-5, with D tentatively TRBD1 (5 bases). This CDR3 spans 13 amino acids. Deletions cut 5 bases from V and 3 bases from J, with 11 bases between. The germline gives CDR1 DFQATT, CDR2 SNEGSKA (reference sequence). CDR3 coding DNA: TGCAGTGCTGCTGACAGAGTCAATCAGCCCCAGCATTTT. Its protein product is CSAADRVNQPQHF.

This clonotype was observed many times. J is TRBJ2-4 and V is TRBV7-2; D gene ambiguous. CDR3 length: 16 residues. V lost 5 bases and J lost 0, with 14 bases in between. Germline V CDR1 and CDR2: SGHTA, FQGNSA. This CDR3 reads CASSPPTWLAKNIQYF. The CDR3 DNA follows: TGTGCCAGCAGCCCCCCCACCTGGCTAGCCAAAAACATTCAGTACTTC.

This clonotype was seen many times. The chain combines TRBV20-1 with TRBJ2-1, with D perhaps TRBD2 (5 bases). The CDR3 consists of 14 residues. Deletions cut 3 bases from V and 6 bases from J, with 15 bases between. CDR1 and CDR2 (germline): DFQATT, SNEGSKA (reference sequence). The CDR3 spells CSARASEGSNEQFF. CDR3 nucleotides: TGCAGTGCTAGGGCTTCCGAAGGGAGCAATGAGCAGTTCTTC.

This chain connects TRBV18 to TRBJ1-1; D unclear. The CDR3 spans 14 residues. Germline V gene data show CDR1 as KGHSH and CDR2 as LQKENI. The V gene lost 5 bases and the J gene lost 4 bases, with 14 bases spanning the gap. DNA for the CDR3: TGTGCCAGCTCATTCACAGCTGGTAGCACTGAAGCTTTCTTT. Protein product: CASSFTAGSTEAFF.

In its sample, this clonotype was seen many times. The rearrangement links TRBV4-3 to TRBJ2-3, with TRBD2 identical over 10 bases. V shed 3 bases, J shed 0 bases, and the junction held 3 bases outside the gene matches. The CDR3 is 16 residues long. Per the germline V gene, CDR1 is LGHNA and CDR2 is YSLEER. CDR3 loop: CASSQGLASSTDTQYF. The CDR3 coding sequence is TGCGCCAGCAGCCAGGGACTAGCGTCGAGCACAGATACGCAGTATTTT.

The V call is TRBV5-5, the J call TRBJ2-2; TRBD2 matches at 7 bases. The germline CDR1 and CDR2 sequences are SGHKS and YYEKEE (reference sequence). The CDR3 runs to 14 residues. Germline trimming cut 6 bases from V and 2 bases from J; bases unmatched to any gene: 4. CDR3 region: CASTWGGNTGELFF. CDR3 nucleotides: TGTGCCAGCACCTGGGGGGGTAACACCGGGGAGCTGTTTTTT.

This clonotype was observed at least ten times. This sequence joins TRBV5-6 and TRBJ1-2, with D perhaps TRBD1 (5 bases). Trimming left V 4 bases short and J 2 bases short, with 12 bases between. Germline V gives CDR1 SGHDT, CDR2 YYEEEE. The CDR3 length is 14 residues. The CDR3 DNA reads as TGTGCCAGCAGCCAACCCTCAGGGAACTATGGCTACACCTTC. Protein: CASSQPSGNYGYTF.

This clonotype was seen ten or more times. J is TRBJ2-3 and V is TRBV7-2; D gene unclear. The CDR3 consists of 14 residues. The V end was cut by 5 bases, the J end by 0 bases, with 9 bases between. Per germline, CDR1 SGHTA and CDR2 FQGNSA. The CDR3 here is CASSPFRSTDTQYF. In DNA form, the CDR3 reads TGTGCCAGCAGCCCGTTCCGGAGCACAGATACGCAGTATTTT.

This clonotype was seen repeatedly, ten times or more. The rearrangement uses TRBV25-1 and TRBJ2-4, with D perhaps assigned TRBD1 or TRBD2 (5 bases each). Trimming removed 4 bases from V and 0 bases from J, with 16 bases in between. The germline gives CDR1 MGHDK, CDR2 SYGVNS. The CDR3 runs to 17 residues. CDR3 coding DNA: TGTGCCAGCAGTGGGGGACCCCCATACCTAGCCAAAAACATTCAGTACTTC. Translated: CASSGGPPYLAKNIQYF.

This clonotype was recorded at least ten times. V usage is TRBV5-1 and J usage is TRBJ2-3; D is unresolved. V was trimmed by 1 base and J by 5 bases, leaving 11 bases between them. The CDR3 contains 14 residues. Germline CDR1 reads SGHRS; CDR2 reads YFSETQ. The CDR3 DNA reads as TGCGCCAGCAGCTTGACCGGGTCCCTAGATACGCAGTATTTT. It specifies CASSLTGSLDTQYF.

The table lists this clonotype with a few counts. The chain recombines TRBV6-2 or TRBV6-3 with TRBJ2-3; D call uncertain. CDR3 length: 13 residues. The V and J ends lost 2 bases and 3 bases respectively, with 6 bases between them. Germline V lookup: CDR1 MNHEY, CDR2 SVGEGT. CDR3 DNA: TGTGCCAGCAGTTACCTCGGGACAGATACGCAGTATTTT. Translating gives CASSYLGTDTQYF.

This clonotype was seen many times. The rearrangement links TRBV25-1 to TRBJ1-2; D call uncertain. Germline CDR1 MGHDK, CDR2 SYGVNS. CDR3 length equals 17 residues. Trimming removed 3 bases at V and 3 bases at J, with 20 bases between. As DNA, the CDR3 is TGTGCCAGCAGTGATCAGTCCTCGGGCGTCAGCTACTATGGCTACACCTTC. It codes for CASSDQSSGVSYYGYTF.

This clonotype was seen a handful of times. The CDR3 region has the DNA TGTGCCAGCTCACCAGGAAGCGGGATCTACGAGCAGTACTTC. It yields the protein CASSPGSGIYEQYF. The chain carries TRBV18 and TRBJ2-7, with 7 bases fitting TRBD2. V was pared by 2 bases and J by 3 bases, with 4 bases of the junction left unmatched. Germline V CDR1 and CDR2: KGHSH, LQKENI. The length of the CDR3 is 14 residues. The full variable domain, rest sourced from reference TRBV18 and TRBJ2-7, is NAGVMQNPRHLVRRRGQEARLRCSPMKGHSHVYWYRQLPEEGLKFMVYLQKENIIDESGMPKERFSAEFPKEGPSILRIQQVVRGDSAAYFCASSPGSGIYEQYFGPGTRLTVT.

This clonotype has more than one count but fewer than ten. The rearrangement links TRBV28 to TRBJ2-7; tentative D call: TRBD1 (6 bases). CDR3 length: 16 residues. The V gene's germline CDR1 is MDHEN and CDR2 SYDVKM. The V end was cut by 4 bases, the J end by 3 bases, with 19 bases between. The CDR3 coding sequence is TGTGCCAGCAGTTCCCCGGGGACAATGTCGTACTACGAGCAGTACTTC. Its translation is CASSSPGTMSYYEQYF.

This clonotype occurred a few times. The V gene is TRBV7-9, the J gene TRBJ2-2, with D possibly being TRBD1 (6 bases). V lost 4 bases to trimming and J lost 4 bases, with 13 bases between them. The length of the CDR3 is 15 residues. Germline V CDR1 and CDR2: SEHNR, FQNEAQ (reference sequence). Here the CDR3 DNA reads TGTGCCAGCAGCTCGCCCAGGGGCCTCACCGGGGAGCTGTTTTTT. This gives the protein CASSSPRGLTGELFF.